This T cell receptor beta chain is drawn from a study of T cell responses to AZD1222 COVID-19 vaccine. Study-wide points: Nearly half of spike-specific TCRs reportedly target variant regions that are unmutated in the B.1.351 and B.1.1.7 variants. None of the repertoires were sampled until the peak T cell response had passed. Spike-specific TCR breadth and depth rose after two AZD1222 doses. Baseline antibody screening turned up just a handful of seropositive AZD1222 recipients.

As to this clone: Its antigen is unknown.

This table comes from immunoSEQ multiplex PCR, and its TCRdb copy is limited to in-frame clones, with some not included. Among about 120,000 clones listed, around 89% were seen once. Looked up from germline, CDR1 is SGHRS and CDR2 is YFSETQ. Trimming at V came to 4 bases and at J to 7 bases, leaving 5 bases not matched to a gene. The CDR3 covers 15 residues. This chain joins TRBV5-1 and TRBJ2-2, with TRBD2 identical over 12 bases. The sample in question was peripheral blood, obtained on day 0 of AZD1222 vaccination. The sequence derives from an adult in good health. CDR3 residues: CASSRTSGASGELFF. CDR3 nucleotide sequence: TGCGCCAGCAGCCGGACTAGCGGGGCCAGCGGGGAGCTGTTTTTT.